Listed below are T cell receptor beta chains from one sample, sequenced in a study of control samples from healthy donors and cancer patients. Measured with immunoSEQ multiplex PCR; TCRdb has only the in-frame clones, and not every one. The sample lists some 130,000 clones, over 75% occurring once. The specimen was blood. These receptors were taken from a man in his forties in good health. The CDR3 runs from the conserved cysteine through the conserved F or W. The D gene is left open where the match is weak. For some rows the clone size is stated as once, few or many, or as a class when expanded; others skip it.

TRBV18	TRBJ2-5	-	-	CASSRRGEETQYF	TGTGCCAGCTCACGCAGGGGTGAAGAGACCCAGTACTTC
TRBV28	TRBJ2-2	-	-	CASSLSNGGELFF	TGTGCCAGCAGTTTATCCAACGGCGGGGAGCTGTTTTTT
TRBV12-2	TRBJ2-1	-	-	CASRLGLQMEPTNSEQFF	TGTGCAAGTCGCTTGGGACTCCAAATGGAGCCCACCAATTCTGAGCAGTTCTTC
TRBV14	TRBJ2-7	TRBD1	-	CASSRTGYYEQYF	TGTGCCAGCAGCCGGACAGGGTACTACGAGCAGTACTTC
TRBV7-7	TRBJ1-4	-	-	CASSLGGTTNEKLFF	TGTGCTAGCAGCCTAGGGGGAACAACTAATGAAAAACTGTTTTTT
TRBV13	TRBJ2-5	TRBD1	-	CASSYTGGEETQYF	TGTGCCAGCAGCTATACAGGGGGCGAAGAGACCCAGTACTTC
TRBV24-1	TRBJ2-7	-	-	CATSDPGSYEQYF	TGTGCCACCAGTGATCCAGGGTCATACGAGCAGTACTTC
TRBV14	TRBJ1-4	TRBD1	-	CASSPGTGVEKLFF	TGTGCCAGCAGCCCCGGGACAGGGGTGGAAAAACTGTTTTTT
TRBV9	TRBJ1-2	-	-	CASSVGTDYGYTF	TGTGCCAGCAGCGTAGGCACGGACTATGGCTACACCTTC
TRBV7-9	TRBJ1-3	-	few	CASSFTGTVGNTIYF	TGTGCCAGCAGCTTCACCGGGACCGTCGGAAACACCATATATTTT
TRBV4-2	TRBJ2-1	-	-	CASSQGLIGDIYNEQFF	TGTGCCAGCAGCCAAGGCCTAATTGGGGATATTTACAATGAGCAGTTCTTC
TRBV4-1	TRBJ2-2	-	-	CASSPRGSGDTGELFF	TGCGCCAGCAGCCCCAGGGGTAGCGGAGACACCGGGGAGCTGTTTTTT
TRBV9	TRBJ1-5	-	-	CASSPGRGQPQHF	TGTGCCAGCAGTCCTGGGCGGGGTCAGCCCCAGCATTTT
TRBV19	TRBJ2-7	-	-	CASSPPPPIGEQYF	TGTGCCAGTAGTCCACCGCCCCCTATCGGCGAGCAGTACTTC
TRBV5-5	TRBJ1-6	-	-	CASSLRGDRPLHF	TGTGCCAGCAGCTTGCGGGGGGACCGACCCCTCCACTTT
TRBV5-1	TRBJ2-6	-	-	CASSLTRSGANVLTF	TGCGCCAGCAGCTTGACCCGCTCTGGGGCCAACGTCCTGACTTTC
TRBV6-1	TRBJ2-2	-	few	CASSEQRRITGELFF	TGTGCCAGCAGTGAGCAGCGTCGGATTACCGGGGAGCTGTTTTTT
TRBV2	TRBJ1-5	-	-	CASSEGGSNQPQHF	TGTGCCAGCAGTGAGGGGGGTAGCAATCAGCCCCAGCATTTT
TRBV10-3	TRBJ2-3	-	-	CAIRDQLHEDTQYF	TGTGCCATCAGGGACCAACTCCATGAAGATACGCAGTATTTT
TRBV27	TRBJ2-3	-	-	CASTITGRLTDTQYF	TGTGCCAGCACGATCACGGGACGGCTCACAGATACGCAGTATTTT
TRBV9	TRBJ1-3	-	-	CASSLNPVGNTIYF	TGTGCCAGCAGCCTTAACCCAGTTGGAAACACCATATATTTT
TRBV11-2	TRBJ1-1	-	-	CATRSTGTQKRAGAFF	TGTGCCACCAGATCAACCGGGACGCAAAAACGGGCGGGAGCTTTCTTT
TRBV6-5	TRBJ2-1	-	-	CASSPPVPNEQFF	TGTGCCAGCAGTCCCCCAGTCCCGAATGAGCAGTTCTTC
TRBV27	TRBJ2-3	-	-	CASSSISTDTQYF	TGTGCCAGCAGTTCGATTAGCACAGATACGCAGTATTTT
TRBV5-1	TRBJ2-7	-	-	CASSFAGSYEQYF	TGCGCCAGCAGCTTTGCCGGGAGCTACGAGCAGTACTTC
TRBV28	TRBJ1-6	TRBD1	-	CASSYDRVSYNSPLHF	TGTGCCAGCAGTTATGACAGGGTATCGTATAATTCACCCCTCCACTTT
TRBV2	TRBJ2-7	-	-	CASTVGPSGAYEQYF	TGTGCCAGCACCGTGGGACCCTCCGGTGCCTACGAGCAGTACTTC
TRBV4-2	TRBJ2-3	TRBD2	-	CASSQGPWRGGGLGTDTQYF	TGTGCCAGCAGCCAAGGTCCTTGGCGGGGGGGCGGTCTCGGCACAGATACGCAGTATTTT
TRBV27	TRBJ2-1	-	-	CASRYTSLVGEQFF	TGTGCCAGCAGATACACGAGCCTTGTCGGTGAGCAGTTCTTC
TRBV27	TRBJ2-7	TRBD1	once	CASTGQGRSSYEQYF	TGTGCCAGCACGGGACAGGGGAGGAGCTCCTACGAGCAGTACTTC
TRBV18	TRBJ1-2	-	once	CASSPDQENYGYTF	TGTGCCAGCTCACCAGATCAGGAAAACTATGGCTACACCTTC
TRBV5-4	TRBJ1-5	-	-	CASSLGGTNQPQHF	TGTGCCAGCAGCTTGGGGGGCACAAATCAGCCCCAGCATTTT
TRBV5-4	TRBJ2-3	-	-	CASSDQTGSGGDTQYF	TGTGCCAGCAGCGACCAGACAGGGTCGGGAGGGGATACGCAGTATTTT